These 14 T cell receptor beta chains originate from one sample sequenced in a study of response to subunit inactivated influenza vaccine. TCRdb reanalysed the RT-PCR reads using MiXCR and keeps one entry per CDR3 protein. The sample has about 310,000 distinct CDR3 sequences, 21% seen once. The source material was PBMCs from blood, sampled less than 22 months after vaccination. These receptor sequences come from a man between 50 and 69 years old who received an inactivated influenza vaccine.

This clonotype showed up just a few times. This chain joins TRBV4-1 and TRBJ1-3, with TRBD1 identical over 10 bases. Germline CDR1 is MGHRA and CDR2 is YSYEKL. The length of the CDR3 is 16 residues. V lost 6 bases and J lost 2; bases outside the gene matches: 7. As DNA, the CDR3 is TGCGCCAGCAGTGACAGGGGGCGCTTCCCTGGAAACACCATATATTTT. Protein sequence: CASSDRGRFPGNTIYF.

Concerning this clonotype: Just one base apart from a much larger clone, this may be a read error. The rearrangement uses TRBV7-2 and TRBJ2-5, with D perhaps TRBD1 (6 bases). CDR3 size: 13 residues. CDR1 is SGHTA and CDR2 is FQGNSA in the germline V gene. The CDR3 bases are TGTGCCGGCAGCTCGGACAGACAAGAGACCCAGTACTTC. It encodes CAGSSDRQETQYF.

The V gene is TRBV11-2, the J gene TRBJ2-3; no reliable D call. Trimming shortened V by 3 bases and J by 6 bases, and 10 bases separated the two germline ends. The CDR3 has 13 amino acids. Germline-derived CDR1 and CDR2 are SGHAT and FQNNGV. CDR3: CASSFETADTQYF. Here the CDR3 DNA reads TGTGCCAGCAGCTTCGAGACGGCTGATACGCAGTATTTT.

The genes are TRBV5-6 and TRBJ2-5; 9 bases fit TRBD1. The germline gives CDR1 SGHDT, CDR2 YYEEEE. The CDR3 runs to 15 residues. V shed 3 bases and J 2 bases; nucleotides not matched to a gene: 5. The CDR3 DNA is TGTGCCAGCAGCTGGGACAGGGATAATCAAGAGACCCAGTACTTC. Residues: CASSWDRDNQETQYF.

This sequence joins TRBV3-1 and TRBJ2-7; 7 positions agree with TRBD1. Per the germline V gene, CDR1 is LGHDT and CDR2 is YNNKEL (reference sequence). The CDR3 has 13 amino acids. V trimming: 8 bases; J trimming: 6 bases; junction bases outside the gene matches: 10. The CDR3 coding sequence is TGTGCCAGCGCTTACAGGGGTCGGGGCGAGCAGTACTTC. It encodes CASAYRGRGEQYF.

CDR3 in amino acids: CASRNPTDTQYF. The CDR3 DNA reads TGTGCCAGCAGAAACCCCACAGATACGCAGTATTTT. V gene TRBV7-2 combines with J gene TRBJ2-3; D gene ambiguous. The CDR3 consists of 12 residues. Trimming pared 6 bases from V and 2 bases from J, leaving 6 bases between. Germline-derived CDR1 and CDR2 are SGHTA and FQGNSA.

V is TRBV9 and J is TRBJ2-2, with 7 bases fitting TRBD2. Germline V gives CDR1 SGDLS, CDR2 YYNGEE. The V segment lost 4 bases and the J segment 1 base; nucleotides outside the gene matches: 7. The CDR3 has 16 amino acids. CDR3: CASSFVAGLNTGELFF. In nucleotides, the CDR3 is TGTGCCAGCAGCTTCGTAGCGGGCTTGAACACCGGGGAGCTGTTTTTT.

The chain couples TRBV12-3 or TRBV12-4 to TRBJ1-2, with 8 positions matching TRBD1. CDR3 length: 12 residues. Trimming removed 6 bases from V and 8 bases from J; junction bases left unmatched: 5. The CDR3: CASRAGQDGYTF. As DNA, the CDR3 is TGTGCCAGCAGAGCGGGACAGGACGGCTACACCTTC.

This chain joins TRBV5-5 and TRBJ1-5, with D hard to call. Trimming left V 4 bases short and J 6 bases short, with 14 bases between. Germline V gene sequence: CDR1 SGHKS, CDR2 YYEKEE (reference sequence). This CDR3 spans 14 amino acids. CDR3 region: CASSPGRVGQPQHF. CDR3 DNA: TGTGCCAGCAGCCCCGGGAGGGTGGGTCAGCCCCAGCATTTT.

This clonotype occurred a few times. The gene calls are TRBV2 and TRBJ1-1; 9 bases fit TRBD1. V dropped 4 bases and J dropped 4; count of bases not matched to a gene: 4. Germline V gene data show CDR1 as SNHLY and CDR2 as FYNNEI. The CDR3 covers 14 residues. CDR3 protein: CASSVGTGSTEAFF. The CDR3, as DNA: TGTGCCAGCAGTGTCGGGACAGGGTCCACTGAAGCTTTCTTT.

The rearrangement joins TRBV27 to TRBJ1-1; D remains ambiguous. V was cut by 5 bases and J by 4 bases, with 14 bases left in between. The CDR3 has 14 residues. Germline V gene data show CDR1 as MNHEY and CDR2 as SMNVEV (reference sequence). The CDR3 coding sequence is TGTGCCAGCAGTCTACAGACATCCGGCACTGAAGCTTTCTTT. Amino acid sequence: CASSLQTSGTEAFF.

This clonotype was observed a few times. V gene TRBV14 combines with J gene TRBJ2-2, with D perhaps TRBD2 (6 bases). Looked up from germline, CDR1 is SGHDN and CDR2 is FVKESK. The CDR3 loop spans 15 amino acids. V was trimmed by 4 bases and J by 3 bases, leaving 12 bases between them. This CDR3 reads CASSPLALDTGELFF. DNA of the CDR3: TGTGCCAGCAGCCCCCTAGCGTTGGACACCGGGGAGCTGTTTTTT.

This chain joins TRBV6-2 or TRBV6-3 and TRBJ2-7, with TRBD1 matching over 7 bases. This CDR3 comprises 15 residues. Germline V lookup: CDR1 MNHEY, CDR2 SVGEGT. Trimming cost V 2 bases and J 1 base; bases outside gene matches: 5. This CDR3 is CASSYGPGGSYEQYF. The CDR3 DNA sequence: TGTGCCAGCAGTTACGGGCCAGGGGGTTCCTACGAGCAGTACTTC.

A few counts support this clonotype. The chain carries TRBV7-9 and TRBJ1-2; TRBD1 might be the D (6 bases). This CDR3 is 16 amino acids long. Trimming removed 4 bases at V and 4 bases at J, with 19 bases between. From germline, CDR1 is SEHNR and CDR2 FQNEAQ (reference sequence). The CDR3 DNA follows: TGTGCCAGCAGCTCCGTACAGGGTCTTGTCGGCTATGGCTACACCTTC. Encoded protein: CASSSVQGLVGYGYTF.